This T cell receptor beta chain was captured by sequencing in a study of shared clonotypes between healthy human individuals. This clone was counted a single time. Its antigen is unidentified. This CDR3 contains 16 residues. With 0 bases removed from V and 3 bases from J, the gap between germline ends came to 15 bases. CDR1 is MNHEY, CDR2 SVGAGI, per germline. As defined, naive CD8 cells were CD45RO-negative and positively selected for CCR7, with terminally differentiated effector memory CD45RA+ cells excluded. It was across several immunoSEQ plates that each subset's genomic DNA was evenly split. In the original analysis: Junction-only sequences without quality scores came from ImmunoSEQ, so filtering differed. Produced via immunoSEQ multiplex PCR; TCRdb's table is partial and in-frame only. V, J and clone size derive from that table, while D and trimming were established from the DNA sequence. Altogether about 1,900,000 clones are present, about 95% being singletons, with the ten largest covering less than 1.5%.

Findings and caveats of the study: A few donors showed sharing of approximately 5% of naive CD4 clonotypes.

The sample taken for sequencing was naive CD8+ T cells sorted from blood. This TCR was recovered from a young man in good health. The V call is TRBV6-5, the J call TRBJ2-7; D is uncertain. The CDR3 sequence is CASSYSIGPVNYEQYF. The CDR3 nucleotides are TGTGCCAGCAGTTACTCCATCGGGCCAGTGAACTACGAGCAGTACTTC.